A single sample gave rise to the 10 T cell receptor beta chains below, sequenced in a study of blood T cell repertoires in COVID-19. TCRdb keeps only in-frame clones here, not all; method: immunoSEQ multiplex PCR. This sample has 300,000 to 400,000 clones, with 70% to 90% found just once. Sequenced input: peripheral blood. All receptors come from a woman aged 25 to 39 with COVID-19, enrolled during active disease.

This chain joins TRBV6-2 or TRBV6-3 and TRBJ2-1; perhaps TRBD1 as D (6 bases). Deletions cut 0 bases from V and 2 bases from J, with 11 bases between. The CDR3 is 16 residues long. CDR1 and CDR2 from the germline V gene are MNHEY and SVGEGT. DNA for the CDR3: TGTGCCAGCAGTTACTCGGGACACCAGACCTACAATGAGCAGTTCTTC. Amino acids: CASSYSGHQTYNEQFF.

The rearrangement links TRBV29-1 to TRBJ2-3; 11 bases line up with TRBD2. This CDR3 contains 16 residues. Germline trimming cut 4 bases from V and 9 bases from J; bases unmatched to any gene: 15. Germline values: CDR1 SQVTM, CDR2 ANQGSEA. The CDR3 loop reads CSVVEGTSGGGGTQYF. In DNA, the CDR3 is TGCAGCGTTGTTGAGGGAACTAGCGGGGGCGGGGGGACGCAGTATTTT.

The chain joins TRBV10-3 to TRBJ1-5; no clear D gene. Germline assignment: CDR1 ENHRY and CDR2 SYGVKD. There are 14 residues in the CDR3. V lost 3 bases to trimming and J lost 2 bases, with 8 bases between them. CDR3 sequence: CAISDAGGNQPQHF. CDR3 coding DNA: TGTGCCATCAGTGATGCCGGGGGCAATCAGCCCCAGCATTTT.

The J gene is TRBJ2-3, the V gene TRBV5-1, with TRBD1 matching 7 bases. Losses at the gene ends were 4 bases for V and 2 bases for J; bases not matched to a gene: 7. The CDR3 is 15 residues long. Germline V gene sequence: CDR1 SGHRS, CDR2 YFSETQ. CDR3 region: CASSAGQENTDTQYF. The CDR3 DNA is TGCGCCAGCAGCGCCGGACAGGAAAACACAGATACGCAGTATTTT.

The genes are TRBV12-3 or TRBV12-4 and TRBJ2-1; TRBD2 aligns across 9 bases. V was clipped by 3 bases and J by 9 bases; unmatched bases: 3. The CDR3 runs to 13 residues. As DNA, the CDR3 is TGTGCCAGCAGTTTCGGCGGGGGGGCTGAGCAGTTCTTC. Translation gives CASSFGGGAEQFF.

The gene calls are TRBV5-8 and TRBJ1-1, with D possibly TRBD1 on 6 matching bases. The ends were cut back, 7 bases at V and 0 bases at J, with 10 bases in the middle. CDR1 and CDR2 (germline): SGHTS, YDEGEE. The CDR3 runs 13 residues. In DNA form, the CDR3 reads TGTGCCAGCGTGAGGGGGATGAACACTGAAGCTTTCTTT. This translates into CASVRGMNTEAFF.

The V gene is TRBV5-1, the J gene TRBJ2-7, with 10 bases that match TRBD2. Unmatched junction bases numbered 3, after V lost 0 bases and J lost 6 bases. Germline V gene sequence: CDR1 SGHRS, CDR2 YFSETQ. This CDR3 is built from 14 residues. CDR3 DNA sequence: TGCGCCAGCAGCTTGGGGGCTAGCGGGGGCGAGCAGTACTTC. Translated, it gives CASSLGASGGEQYF.

The genes are TRBV19 and TRBJ2-5; possible D gene TRBD2, 5 bases. The CDR3 is made up of 16 amino acids. V lost 3 bases and J lost 4, with 18 bases in between. The germline gives CDR1 LNHDA, CDR2 SQIVND (reference sequence). The CDR3: CASSIATFGISETQYF. The DNA of the CDR3 is TGTGCCAGTAGTATCGCCACCTTCGGGATTTCAGAGACCCAGTACTTC.

This chain uses TRBV28 with TRBJ2-3; TRBD2 matches at 8 bases. V was pared by 5 bases and J by 6 bases, with 7 bases of the junction left unmatched. Germline V gene lookup returns CDR1 MDHEN and CDR2 SYDVKM. This CDR3 spans 14 amino acids. The CDR3 bases are TGTGCCAGCAGTGTGGGACTAGGGGCCGATACGCAGTATTTT. Translating gives CASSVGLGADTQYF.

The rearrangement links TRBV27 to TRBJ2-2, with D unresolved. The CDR3 loop spans 17 amino acids. V was trimmed by 0 bases and J by 0 bases, leaving 11 bases between them. Germline CDR1 and CDR2: MNHEY and SMNVEV (reference sequence). CDR3 coding DNA: TGTGCCAGCAGTTTATCAAGCTTTCCCGCGAACACCGGGGAGCTGTTTTTT. Translation gives CASSLSSFPANTGELFF.